This T cell receptor (beta chain) was documented in a study of T cells in Graves' hyperthyroidism and ophthalmopathy. For this clonotype: The antigen is not known.

This CDR3 has 13 amino acids. V was clipped by 5 bases and J by 3 bases; unmatched bases: 4. Germline CDR1 is SGHTA and CDR2 is FQGTGA. Study findings and constraints: Most thyroid clonotypes with frequency above 0.001 were detected in blood. Prediction of ophthalmopathy progression came a median around 6 months pre-onset.

Researchers amplified the TCR beta CDR3 regions from RNA transcripts. The HTBI primer set was used in a first-round RT-PCR of the TCR CDR3. TCRdb processed the multiplex PCR reads anew with MiXCR; each CDR3 protein has one entry. This sample has about 59,000 distinct CDR3 sequences, with 53% found just once. J is TRBJ2-7 and V is TRBV7-3, with TRBD1 identical over 7 bases. The receptor comes from a woman aged 60-75 years with Graves' ophthalmopathy. The source material was blood. The CDR3 is CASSLGQDYEQYF. The DNA for the CDR3 is TGTGCCAGCAGCCTCGGACAGGACTACGAGCAGTACTTC.